The 15 T cell receptor beta chains listed next were all sequenced from one sample in a study of OX40 agonist ivuxolimab in advanced cancers. The protocol was immunoSEQ multiplex PCR, while the TCRdb copy is restricted to in-frame clones and leaves out a portion. The table has 25,000 to 35,000 clones, 80% seen once. The sample consisted of CD4+ or CD8+ T cells sorted from blood, taken in a trial of the OX40 agonist ivuxolimab. These receptors were collected from an adult with an advanced solid tumor such as melanoma, head and neck, liver or kidney cancer.

The chain couples TRBV2 to TRBJ1-1, with 7 positions matching TRBD1. With V trimmed by 2 bases and J by 0 bases, 6 bases remained unmatched. The CDR3 runs 16 residues. Germline loops: CDR1 SNHLY, CDR2 FYNNEI. For the CDR3, the DNA is TGTGCCAGCAGTGAAACCTGGGGACAGATGAACACTGAAGCTTTCTTT. It encodes CASSETWGQMNTEAFF.

The J gene is TRBJ1-1, the V gene TRBV6-5; 7 bases are shared with TRBD1. Germline CDR1 is MNHEY and CDR2 is SVGAGI. The CDR3 covers 14 residues. The J segment lost 4 bases and the V segment lost 5 bases, leaving 7 bases of the junction unmatched. The CDR3 bases are TGTGCCAGCAGTCAAGGGGGCGGGGGCACTGAAGCTTTCTTT. Translation: CASSQGGGGTEAFF.

The chain combines TRBV7-9 with TRBJ1-2; the D gene is possibly TRBD1 (5 bases). V was shortened by 6 bases and J by 6 bases, with 14 bases between the two germline ends. The CDR3 has 13 amino acids. Germline assignment: CDR1 SEHNR and CDR2 FQNEAQ (reference sequence). The DNA for the CDR3 is TGTGCCAGCAGTCCCGAGGGGTCGAATGGCTACACCTTC. It is translated as CASSPEGSNGYTF.

The table lists this clone with a count of one. This chain links TRBV30 with TRBJ2-3; TRBD1 is a possible D gene (7 bases). Trimming took 3 bases from V and 5 from J, leaving 15 bases between them. Germline values: CDR1 GTSNPN, CDR2 SVGIG (reference sequence). This CDR3 has 14 residues. CDR3 bases: TGTGCCTGGAGCGTCCAGGGGGGTGGAGATACGCAGTATTTT. Residues: CAWSVQGGGDTQYF.

The chain links TRBV6-5 to TRBJ2-1, with D hard to call. Germline V CDR1 and CDR2: MNHEY, SVGAGI. The length of the CDR3 is 12 residues. Trimming shortened V by 6 bases and J by 6 bases, and 9 bases separated the two germline ends. CDR3 sequence reads: CASSPLSNEQFF. The CDR3 DNA follows: TGTGCCAGCAGCCCTTTGTCCAATGAGCAGTTCTTC.

The genes are TRBV7-9 and TRBJ1-1; a weak D match, TRBD1 (6 bases). V was trimmed by 5 bases and J by 8 bases, leaving 18 bases between them. The V gene's germline CDR1 is SEHNR and CDR2 FQNEAQ (reference sequence). CDR3 size: 14 residues. The CDR3 here is CASSRGSEGVEAFF. The CDR3, as DNA: TGTGCCAGCAGCAGGGGAAGCGAGGGGGTCGAAGCTTTCTTT.

This chain links TRBV19 with TRBJ2-2, with a tentative D call TRBD1 (5 bases). V was trimmed by 3 bases and J by 2 bases, leaving 7 bases between them. From germline, CDR1 is LNHDA and CDR2 SQIVND (reference sequence). There are 14 residues in the CDR3. This CDR3 reads CASSMQGNTGELFF. CDR3 in DNA: TGTGCCAGTAGTATGCAGGGAAACACCGGGGAGCTGTTTTTT.

This CDR3 is CASSFNRGPGNQPQHF. CDR3 nucleotide sequence: TGTGCCAGCAGCTTTAACAGGGGGCCGGGCAATCAGCCCCAGCATTTT. This chain uses TRBV5-6 with TRBJ1-5; 9 bases line up with TRBD1. The CDR3 consists of 16 residues. V shed 2 bases, J shed 2 bases, and the junction held 5 bases outside the gene matches. CDR1 is SGHDT, CDR2 YYEEEE, per germline.

This clone was seen once. The chain combines TRBV30 with TRBJ2-7, with TRBD1 matching 7 bases. Germline-derived CDR1 and CDR2 are GTSNPN and SVGIG (reference sequence). V lost 1 base and J lost 6; bases outside the gene matches: 9. The CDR3 is 14 residues long. This chain's CDR3 is CAWSGWGQSGEQYF. The CDR3, as DNA: TGTGCCTGGAGTGGTTGGGGACAGTCCGGCGAGCAGTACTTC. Looking up the rest from reference TRBV30 and TRBJ2-7 gives the full variable domain: SQTIHQWPATLVQPVGSPLSLECTVEGTSNPNLYWYRQAAGRGLQLLFYSVGIGQISSEVPQNLSASRPQDRQFILSSKKLLLSDSGFYLCAWSGWGQSGEQYFGPGTRLTVT.

The V gene is TRBV14, the J gene TRBJ2-3, with a tentative D call TRBD2 (6 bases). Trimming took 5 bases from V and 6 from J, leaving 21 bases between them. CDR3 length: 16 residues. Germline V gives CDR1 SGHDN, CDR2 FVKESK. CDR3 coding DNA: TGTGCCAGCAGCAACCGACTAGTTGGTAGTTTGGATACGCAGTATTTT. Protein sequence: CASSNRLVGSLDTQYF.

The chain links TRBV10-3 to TRBJ2-5; 11 nucleotides match TRBD2. The CDR3 has 15 amino acids. In germline, CDR1 is ENHRY, CDR2 SYGVKD. The V gene end was trimmed by 10 bases and the J gene end by 9 bases; junction bases not matched to a gene: 16. The CDR3 region is CATGALAGDPRAQYF. The CDR3, as DNA: TGTGCCACCGGAGCACTAGCGGGGGATCCTCGGGCCCAGTACTTC.

The chain couples TRBV6-5 to TRBJ1-6; tentative D call: TRBD1 (6 bases). Trimming took off 6 bases at V and 7 bases at J, with 16 bases between the two ends. This CDR3 is built from 15 residues. Germline V gives CDR1 MNHEY, CDR2 SVGAGI. CDR3 coding DNA: TGTGCCAGCAGGGATGACAGGAGTTGGAATTCACCCCTCCACTTT. Its translation is CASRDDRSWNSPLHF.

The chain uses TRBV6-5 and TRBJ2-3, with 11 bases aligning to TRBD2. J gave up 4 bases and V 5 bases, and 5 bases lay outside the gene matches. Germline assignment: CDR1 MNHEY and CDR2 SVGAGI. CDR3 length: 15 amino acids. The CDR3 region has the DNA TGTGCCAGCAGTCCTCTAGCGGGGGGCTCAGATACGCAGTATTTT. Amino acids: CASSPLAGGSDTQYF.

The chain uses TRBV19 and TRBJ1-6, with 7 bases that match TRBD1. The germline V gene encodes CDR1 LNHDA and CDR2 SQIVND (reference sequence). The CDR3 length is 16 residues. V dropped 4 bases and J dropped 9; count of bases not matched to a gene: 12. CDR3 bases: TGTGCCAGTAGTACCTCGGACAGGCCGTTCGGTTCACCCCTCCACTTT. Amino acid sequence: CASSTSDRPFGSPLHF.

This rearrangement joins TRBV6-6 to TRBJ1-2; the D is unclear. The CDR3 covers 14 residues. Trimming took off 0 bases at V and 2 bases at J, with 7 bases between the two ends. From germline, CDR1 is MNHNY and CDR2 SVGAGI (reference sequence). CDR3 bases: TGTGCCAGCAGTTACTCGGGCGGAAACTATGGCTACACCTTC. The encoded protein is CASSYSGGNYGYTF.